This TCR beta chain originates from a study of T cells in lung cancer brain metastases. Regarding the study as a whole: Brain metastases had fewer unique productive clones than primaries (median approximately 1,600 versus 4,100).

Of note for this clone: Its antigen is currently unknown.

The protocol was immunoSEQ multiplex PCR, while the TCRdb copy is restricted to in-frame clones and leaves out a portion. The sample consists of approximately 1,000 clones, 88% of them appearing once. Between the trimmed V and J ends, which lost 1 base and 4 bases, there was a span of 13 bases. Germline loops: CDR1 SGHTA, CDR2 FQGNSA. The CDR3 is made up of 15 amino acids. Sequencing input: tumor tissue from the primary lung tumor. V and J are TRBV7-2 and TRBJ1-2; tentative D call: TRBD1 (6 bases). This receptor was taken from a woman aged 45 to 65 with non-small cell lung cancer. This CDR3 is CASSLDRDGFYGYTF. DNA for the CDR3: TGTGCCAGCAGCTTAGACAGGGATGGGTTCTATGGCTACACCTTC.